The clone carrying this TCR beta chain was picked up a small number of times. As yet, its antigen is unknown. This specimen comes from a study of T cells in Graves' hyperthyroidism and ophthalmopathy. RNA transcripts served as the template for amplifying TCR beta CDR3 regions. Researchers ran a first-round RT-PCR on the TCR CDR3 using the HTBI primer set. TCRdb recomputed calls from the multiplex PCR reads with MiXCR, one row per CDR3 protein. The sample includes 390,000 or so distinct CDR3 sequences, roughly 14% of them seen just once. Study-level points and caveats: Through a model of 13 V-J features, ophthalmopathy was separated from stable hyperthyroidism.

The sequenced sample was blood. The sequence was collected from a man between 18 and 35 years old with Graves' ophthalmopathy.

CDR3 DNA sequence: TGTGCTAGCGGCTTAGGTTTTAACTCCTACAATGAGCAGTTCTTC. It is translated as CASGLGFNSYNEQFF. The V gene is TRBV7-7, the J gene TRBJ2-1; D may be TRBD2 (6 bases). CDR1 and CDR2 (germline): SSHAT, FNYEAQ (reference sequence). The CDR3 contains 15 residues.